This T cell receptor beta chain was recorded in a study of T-cell memory formation after mild COVID-19. This clonotype was seen more than once but under ten times. From the 5' RACE reads, TCRdb called clonotypes with MiXCR, one entry per CDR3 protein. The data contain roughly 80,000 distinct CDR3 sequences, about 15% of them singletons. V dropped 4 bases and J dropped 6 bases, with 10 bases sitting between them. The CDR3 spans 13 residues. Germline-derived CDR1 and CDR2 are SGDLS and YYNGEE. V gene TRBV9 combines with J gene TRBJ2-2; no definite D call. The TCR originated in an adult woman who had mild COVID-19 (a few samples of this study predate the infection). Cell type and time point are not known. Sequenced input: PBMCs or a T cell subset sorted from them (not recorded which). CDR3 amino acids: CASSLRWAGELFF. DNA of the CDR3: TGTGCCAGCAGCCTGAGATGGGCCGGGGAGCTGTTTTTT. Filled out from reference TRBV9 and TRBJ2-2, the complete variable domain reads DSGVTQTPKHLITATGQRVTLRCSPRSGDLSVYWYQQSLDQGLQFLIQYYNGEERAKGNILERFSAQQFPDLHSELNLSSLELGDSALYFCASSLRWAGELFFGEGSRLTVL.